The TCR beta chain described here comes from a study of T cell responses to AZD1222 COVID-19 vaccine. Study observations and caveats: Spike was spanned by vaccine-associated CD4 TCRs, with dominance at 160-218 and 743-854. Samples come after the peak T cell response, not at day 14. Only a handful of AZD1222 recipients were seropositive at baseline. Nearly half of spike-specific TCRs reportedly go after variant regions that carry no mutations.

The V end was cut by 5 bases, the J end by 6 bases, with 20 bases between. The germline CDR1 and CDR2 sequences are SGHTA and FQGNSA. CDR3 length equals 16 residues. This table comes from immunoSEQ multiplex PCR, and its TCRdb copy is limited to in-frame clones, with some not included. The sample carries over 150,000 clones, around nine tenths recorded once. Remarks on this clone: The antigen is unknown.

Sequencing used peripheral blood, obtained on day 0 of AZD1222 vaccination. This clonotype was sampled from an adult in good health. The chain is built from TRBV7-2 and TRBJ2-1; TRBD1 or TRBD2 may be the D gene (7 bases each). The CDR3 DNA reads as TGTGCCAGCAGCCAACCGGGGCAGGGGGGGCTCAATGAGCAGTTCTTC. It codes for CASSQPGQGGLNEQFF.